This T cell receptor (beta chain) was identified in a study of control samples from healthy donors and cancer patients. Libraries were prepared by immunoSEQ multiplex PCR; TCRdb keeps only in-frame clonotypes and omits some of them. The table includes tens of thousands of clones, roughly nine tenths detected once. The CDR3 totals 15 residues. Germline CDR1 and CDR2: LGHNA and YNFKEQ. Losses at the gene ends were 4 bases for V and 4 bases for J; bases not matched to a gene: 3. The receptor was isolated from a woman aged 18-30 years in good health. The sequencing input was blood. J is TRBJ2-3 and V is TRBV4-2; 12 bases align to TRBD1. In nucleotides, the CDR3 is TGTGCCAGCAGCCCGGGACAGGGGGCCCCAGATACGCAGTATTTT. Its protein is CASSPGQGAPDTQYF.